These 13 T cell receptor beta chains were sequenced from one sample in a study of OX40 agonist ivuxolimab in advanced cancers. The protocol was immunoSEQ multiplex PCR, while the TCRdb copy is restricted to in-frame clones and leaves out a portion. The table lists some 51,000 clones, around 85% of them singletons. The sequencing here drew on CD4+ or CD8+ T cells sorted from blood, taken in a trial of the OX40 agonist ivuxolimab. Source of these receptors: an adult with an advanced solid tumor such as melanoma, head and neck, liver or kidney cancer.

J is TRBJ1-5 and V is TRBV15; D might be TRBD1 (5 bases). The CDR3 runs to 15 residues. V was shortened by 5 bases and J by 4 bases, with 15 bases between the two germline ends. Germline CDR1 is LNHNV and CDR2 is YYDKDF (reference sequence). CDR3 in amino acids: CATSPRWGWNQPQHF. CDR3 sequence (DNA): TGTGCCACCAGCCCCCGGTGGGGGTGGAATCAGCCCCAGCATTTT.

Worth noting for this clone: One end of the junction does not line up with germline, which may come from a read error. The chain is built from TRBV6-1 and TRBJ1-1; D is uncertain. CDR3 length: 13 residues. The germline CDR1 and CDR2 sequences are MNHNS and SASEGT. CDR3 residues: CASSERLNAEAFF. The DNA for the CDR3 is TGTGCCAGCAGTGAACGTCTGAACGCTGAAGCTTTCTTT.

This chain uses TRBV29-1 with TRBJ2-5; unclear D gene. The CDR3 is made up of 13 amino acids. V was shortened by 4 bases and J by 1 base, with 10 bases between the two germline ends. Germline values: CDR1 SQVTM, CDR2 ANQGSEA. The CDR3 DNA reads as TGCAGCGTTGGTAGACAAGTCCAAGAGACCCAGTACTTC. Its protein is CSVGRQVQETQYF.

The gene calls are TRBV5-1 and TRBJ2-5; 8 bases match TRBD2. With 4 bases clipped from V and 4 bases from J, the junction kept 18 bases outside the gene matches. In germline, CDR1 is SGHRS, CDR2 YFSETQ. The CDR3 is 18 amino acids. CDR3 bases: TGCGCCAGCAGCCCAGGGTCCCTAGCGGGCGGAGTGGGAGAGACCCAGTACTTC. Protein sequence: CASSPGSLAGGVGETQYF.

V is TRBV28 and J is TRBJ2-3, with D possibly TRBD1 on 5 matching bases. This CDR3 has 15 amino acids. V was trimmed by 5 bases and J by 0 bases, leaving 12 bases between them. The germline V gene has CDR1 MDHEN and CDR2 SYDVKM. In DNA, the CDR3 is TGTGCCAGCAGTGAAGTCAGGGTGAGCACAGATACGCAGTATTTT. Amino acid sequence: CASSEVRVSTDTQYF.

The rearrangement joins TRBV1 to TRBJ2-2; the table's D call of TRBD2 was not tested on the DNA. TRBV1 is marked as a pseudogene. The CDR3 has 16 residues. The CDR3 DNA sequence: TGCACCAGCAGCCAAGATCGGCTAGAGAACACCGGGGAGCTGTTTTTT. Translated, it gives CTSSQDRLENTGELFF.

This clone was counted a single time. The chain employs TRBV5-5 and TRBJ1-4, with 7 bases lining up with TRBD1. The germline CDR1 and CDR2 sequences are SGHKS and YYEKEE (reference sequence). The CDR3 loop spans 14 amino acids. The J segment lost 4 bases and the V segment lost 6 bases, leaving 6 bases of the junction unmatched. Here the CDR3 reads CASNQGTDNEKLFF. The CDR3 DNA reads TGTGCCAGCAACCAGGGGACAGATAATGAAAAACTGTTTTTT.

This chain joins TRBV28 and TRBJ2-5; D assignment may be TRBD1 or TRBD2 (5 bases each). This CDR3 contains 17 residues. The germline V gene has CDR1 MDHEN and CDR2 SYDVKM. V gave up 5 bases and J gave up 3 bases, with 22 bases separating them. The CDR3 here is CASSLPTGTAWEETQYF. CDR3 nucleotides: TGTGCCAGCAGTCTCCCCACCGGGACGGCCTGGGAAGAGACCCAGTACTTC.

As for this clone: Other DNA sequences in the sample encode the same CDR3. This chain links TRBV7-2 with TRBJ1-2; D remains ambiguous. In germline, CDR1 is SGHTA, CDR2 FQGNSA. Trimming took 1 base from V and 2 from J, leaving 5 bases between them. There are 13 residues in the CDR3. The CDR3 protein is CASSLVRNYGYTF. The CDR3 DNA is TGTGCCAGCAGCTTAGTTAGGAACTATGGCTACACCTTC.

In this sample, this clone turned up once. The rearrangement joins TRBV7-2 to TRBJ1-2; no definite D call. Germline CDR1 SGHTA, CDR2 FQGNSA. There are 12 residues in the CDR3. V lost 0 bases and J 5 bases, leaving 4 bases between the germline ends. The CDR3 region is CASSLAGYGYTF. The CDR3 nucleotides are TGTGCCAGCAGCTTAGCTGGATATGGCTACACCTTC. The variable domain in full, with the rest retrieved from reference TRBV7-2 and TRBJ1-2, is GAGVSQSPSNKVTEKGKDVELRCDPISGHTALYWYRQSLGQGLEFLIYFQGNSAPDKSGLPSDRFSAERTGGSVSTLTIQRTQQEDSAVYLCASSLAGYGYTFGSGTRLTVV.

The gene calls are TRBV7-8 and TRBJ2-2; TRBD1 agrees at 9 bases. The CDR3 sequence is 18 residues long. CDR1 and CDR2 from the germline V gene are SGHVS and FQNEAQ. With V trimmed by 5 bases and J by 0 bases, 10 bases remained unmatched. The CDR3 nucleotides read TGTGCCAGCAGCCTTAGGAGGGGACAGGGACCGAACACCGGGGAGCTGTTTTTT. This translates into CASSLRRGQGPNTGELFF. Complete variable domain (other parts from reference TRBV7-8 and TRBJ2-2): GAGVSQSPRYKVAKRGQDVALRCDPISGHVSLFWYQQALGQGPEFLTYFQNEAQLDKSGLPSDRFFAERPEGSVSTLKIQRTQQEDSAVYLCASSLRRGQGPNTGELFFGEGSRLTVL.

This clone was seen a handful of times. The chain carries TRBV28 and TRBJ1-3, with D possibly matching TRBD1 (5 bases). CDR3 length: 15 amino acids. CDR1 and CDR2 (germline): MDHEN, SYDVKM. Trimming took off 7 bases at V and 3 bases at J, with 16 bases between the two ends. In DNA, the CDR3 is TGTGCCAGCACTCATTTAAGGGGCCGTGGAAACACCATATATTTT. Its translation is CASTHLRGRGNTIYF.

In this sample, this clone turned up once. This chain uses TRBV27 with TRBJ1-5, with D unclear. Trimming cost V 5 bases and J 0 bases, with 8 bases left between them. CDR1 MNHEY and CDR2 SMNVEV come from the germline V gene (reference sequence). The CDR3 contains 14 residues. CDR3 in DNA: TGTGCCAGCAGTGGGCAATATAGCAATCAGCCCCAGCATTTT. Its protein is CASSGQYSNQPQHF.